What follows are 29 T cell receptor beta chains derived from one specimen sequenced in a study of pediatric ulcerative colitis. Repertoires were generated with immunoSEQ multiplex PCR, while TCRdb's copy carries only in-frame clones and drops some. Of about 64,000 clones listed, about three quarters are singletons. The sample taken for sequencing was blood. Receptor source: a boy between 5 and 17 years old with moderate ulcerative colitis.

The chain joins TRBV7-3 to TRBJ1-2; no firm D call. The CDR3 totals 14 residues. Per the germline V gene, CDR1 is SGHTA and CDR2 is FQGTGA. V lost 3 bases, J lost 10 bases, and 18 bases lay in between. This chain's CDR3 is CASSFTGQESAYTF. CDR3 bases: TGTGCCAGCAGCTTTACGGGCCAGGAGAGCGCCTACACCTTC.

This clone is labeled as medium-sized. This rearrangement joins TRBV2 to TRBJ2-1, with D possibly being TRBD2 (6 bases). V was clipped by 5 bases and J by 1 base, with 9 bases between them. The V gene's germline CDR1 is SNHLY and CDR2 FYNNEI. The CDR3 covers 14 residues. The chain's CDR3 is CASSRLDSYNEQFF. The DNA for the CDR3 is TGTGCCAGCAGTAGACTAGATTCCTACAATGAGCAGTTCTTC.

The chain links TRBV7-8 to TRBJ2-7, with TRBD2 identical over 7 bases. The ends lost 1 base at V and 12 bases at J; junction bases unmatched: 12. Germline CDR1 reads SGHVS; CDR2 reads FQNEAQ. The CDR3 is 14 amino acids. Here the CDR3 reads CASSLGWRESRPYF. DNA for the CDR3: TGTGCCAGCAGCTTAGGTTGGCGGGAGTCACGGCCGTACTTC.

The chain is built from TRBV18 and TRBJ1-1; 7 bases line up with TRBD1. The CDR3 totals 13 residues. CDR1 is KGHSH, CDR2 LQKENI, per germline. J gave up 1 base and V 6 bases, and 2 bases lay outside the gene matches. CDR3 in amino acids: CASSGQENTEAFF. The CDR3, as DNA: TGTGCCAGCTCCGGACAGGAGAACACTGAAGCTTTCTTT.

The chain couples TRBV7-6 to TRBJ1-1; no firm D call. Trimming removed 5 bases from V and 5 bases from J, with 21 bases in between. This CDR3 has 16 amino acids. CDR1 and CDR2 (germline): SGHVS, FNYEAQ. This CDR3 is CASSPGRAEYTTEAFF. For the CDR3, the DNA is TGTGCCAGCAGCCCCGGGAGGGCCGAATACACTACTGAAGCTTTCTTT.

The chain carries TRBV7-8 and TRBJ1-1; maybe TRBD1 (6 bases). V was trimmed by 4 bases and J by 1 base, leaving 7 bases between them. From germline, CDR1 is SGHVS and CDR2 FQNEAQ. This CDR3 comprises 13 residues. The CDR3 coding sequence is TGTGCCAGCAGCTGGGGACAGAACACTGAAGCTTTCTTT. Encoded protein: CASSWGQNTEAFF.

This clone was seen a few times. This chain connects TRBV7-3 to TRBJ1-5, with D maybe TRBD1 (6 bases). Per the germline V gene, CDR1 is SGHTA and CDR2 is FQGTGA. Trimming shortened V by 6 bases and J by 6 bases, and 15 bases separated the two germline ends. This CDR3 region has 14 residues. CDR3 protein: CASSPTGRGQPQHF. The CDR3 bases are TGTGCCAGCAGTCCCACAGGGCGAGGTCAGCCCCAGCATTTT.

The V call is TRBV6-1, the J call TRBJ1-3; D is ambiguous. V was shortened by 8 bases and J by 1 base, with 12 bases between the two germline ends. The CDR3 spans 14 residues. The V gene's germline CDR1 is MNHNS and CDR2 SASEGT. The CDR3 nucleotides read TGTGCCAGCCTACTGATAGGTTCTGGAAACACCATATATTTT. Protein product: CASLLIGSGNTIYF.

The CDR3 region is CATSPRDRGSNEQYF. DNA of the CDR3: TGTGCCACCAGCCCCCGGGACAGGGGGAGCAACGAGCAGTACTTC. The chain has TRBV15 and TRBJ2-7; 11 bases are a match to TRBD1. CDR1 is LNHNV and CDR2 is YYDKDF in the germline V gene (reference sequence). CDR3 length: 15 residues. V shed 5 bases and J 5 bases; nucleotides not matched to a gene: 8.

The gene calls are TRBV7-2 and TRBJ2-1; 10 positions match TRBD2. With V trimmed by 5 bases and J by 0 bases, 4 bases remained unmatched. CDR3 length equals 16 residues. Germline V gene lookup returns CDR1 SGHTA and CDR2 FQGNSA. The CDR3 here is CASSVRTSGSYNEQFF. In DNA form, the CDR3 reads TGTGCCAGCAGCGTAAGGACTAGCGGCTCCTACAATGAGCAGTTCTTC.

This sequence joins TRBV19 and TRBJ1-6; 7 bases are a match to TRBD1. Germline V gives CDR1 LNHDA, CDR2 SQIVND (reference sequence). This CDR3 has 13 residues. V was pared by 8 bases and J by 7 bases, with 5 bases of the junction left unmatched. This CDR3 is CASGQVKNSPLHF. For the CDR3, the DNA is TGTGCCAGTGGACAGGTGAAAAATTCACCCCTCCACTTT.

This rearrangement joins TRBV4-1 to TRBJ2-7; the D is unclear. Trimming removed 0 bases from V and 3 bases from J, with 6 bases in between. The germline CDR1 and CDR2 sequences are MGHRA and YSYEKL. This CDR3 is 13 amino acids long. CDR3 in amino acids: CASSQDPLYEQYF. The CDR3 nucleotides are TGCGCCAGCAGCCAAGATCCACTCTACGAGCAGTACTTC.

The genes are TRBV25-1 and TRBJ1-1, with D tentatively TRBD1 (5 bases). The CDR3 is 15 residues long. V was trimmed by 1 base and J by 3 bases, leaving 12 bases between them. Germline CDR1 is MGHDK and CDR2 is SYGVNS. CDR3 in DNA: TGTGCCAGCAGTGAATTTGGGGGGTCGCACACTGAAGCTTTCTTT. This codes for CASSEFGGSHTEAFF.

Only one count was recorded for this clone. The chain combines TRBV10-2 with TRBJ2-7; 9 bases are shared with TRBD2. Germline CDR1 and CDR2: WSHSY and SAAADI. The CDR3 is 13 amino acids. Trimming removed 10 bases from V and 0 bases from J; junction bases left unmatched: 4. The CDR3 bases are TGCGCCACCGTTAGCGGGAGCTCCTACGAGCAGTACTTC. This gives the protein CATVSGSSYEQYF.

The gene calls are TRBV6-1 and TRBJ2-7; D perhaps matches TRBD1 (6 bases). V was pared by 7 bases and J by 2 bases, with 12 bases between. In germline, CDR1 is MNHNS, CDR2 SASEGT. The CDR3 extends over 13 amino acids. The CDR3 region has the DNA TGTGCCAGCATAGGGACACAGACCTACGAGCAGTACTTC. It specifies CASIGTQTYEQYF.

V is TRBV28 and J is TRBJ1-1, with D tentatively TRBD1 (5 bases). The V end was cut by 2 bases, the J end by 5 bases, with 15 bases between. The CDR3 consists of 15 residues. CDR1 and CDR2 (germline): MDHEN, SYDVKM. The CDR3 region is CASSLDVRVGTEAFF. The CDR3 DNA reads as TGTGCCAGCAGTTTAGACGTCAGGGTGGGGACTGAAGCTTTCTTT.

The chain employs TRBV10-2 and TRBJ1-1; D remains unclear. Deletions cut 8 bases from V and 1 base from J, with 17 bases between. The germline CDR1 and CDR2 sequences are WSHSY and SAAADI. The length of the CDR3 is 15 residues. The CDR3 here is CASRSGTGGNTEAFF. The CDR3 coding sequence is TGCGCCAGCCGCTCTGGTACGGGTGGGAACACTGAAGCTTTCTTT.

The chain has TRBV2 and TRBJ1-2; D not certain. V lost 8 bases and J 7 bases, leaving 14 bases between the germline ends. CDR1 and CDR2 from the germline V gene are SNHLY and FYNNEI. There are 12 residues in the CDR3. The CDR3 DNA reads TGTGCCAGCGGTATTGAGACCGCTGGCTACACCTTC. Protein: CASGIETAGYTF.

The chain combines TRBV6-1 with TRBJ1-5; 7 bases agree with TRBD1. Germline V gives CDR1 MNHNS, CDR2 SASEGT. The CDR3 totals 14 residues. V shed 7 bases, J shed 0 bases, and the junction held 3 bases outside the gene matches. In DNA form, the CDR3 reads TGTGCCAGCATACGGACAGGTAGCAATCAGCCCCAGCATTTT. Protein product: CASIRTGSNQPQHF.

The rearrangement uses TRBV7-6 and TRBJ2-2, with D uncertain. Deletions cut 4 bases from V and 4 bases from J, with 13 bases between. This CDR3 is 15 amino acids long. CDR1 SGHVS and CDR2 FNYEAQ come from the germline V gene. The CDR3: CASSSMITGTGELFF. The DNA for the CDR3 is TGTGCCAGCAGCTCTATGATAACCGGCACCGGGGAGCTGTTTTTT. Complete variable domain (other parts from reference TRBV7-6 and TRBJ2-2): GAGVSQSPRYKVTKRGQDVALRCDPISGHVSLYWYRQALGQGPEFLTYFNYEAQQDKSGLPNDRFSAERPEGSISTLTIQRTEQRDSAMYRCASSSMITGTGELFFGEGSRLTVL.

This clone was detected only once. The chain uses TRBV5-6 and TRBJ2-7; 7 positions match TRBD1. The CDR3 is made up of 14 amino acids. The V segment lost 6 bases and the J segment 5 bases; nucleotides outside the gene matches: 11. Germline-derived CDR1 and CDR2 are SGHDT and YYEEEE. For the CDR3, the DNA is TGTGCCAGCACTCGAACAGGGGAATGGGACGAGCAGTACTTC. It yields the protein CASTRTGEWDEQYF.

This chain joins TRBV5-1 and TRBJ2-1; 8 bases map to TRBD1. CDR1 is SGHRS and CDR2 is YFSETQ in the germline V gene. The V segment lost 4 bases and the J segment 7 bases; nucleotides outside the gene matches: 10. CDR3 length: 15 residues. DNA for the CDR3: TGCGCCAGCAGCCCTCAGTACACAGGGGGGAATGAGCAGTTCTTC. It codes for CASSPQYTGGNEQFF.

The sample holds a few counts of this clone. This sequence joins TRBV18 and TRBJ1-1; 11 nucleotides align to TRBD1. The CDR3 consists of 13 residues. The V and J ends lost 0 bases and 10 bases, in that order; junction bases with no gene match: 1. Germline CDR1 and CDR2: KGHSH and LQKENI. CDR3 DNA sequence: TGTGCCAGCTCACCACCGGGGACAGGGGGAGCTTTCTTT. Its translation: CASSPPGTGGAFF.

The chain uses TRBV4-2 and TRBJ1-6; D gene unclear. The CDR3 contains 14 residues. V dropped 6 bases and J dropped 0 bases, with 6 bases sitting between them. CDR1 LGHNA and CDR2 YNFKEQ come from the germline V gene. The CDR3 loop reads CASRTDSYNSPLHF. The CDR3 DNA follows: TGTGCCAGCAGGACTGACTCCTATAATTCACCCCTCCACTTT.

The chain joins TRBV11-3 to TRBJ2-1, with D possibly TRBD2 on 6 matching bases. Between the trimmed V and J ends, which lost 5 bases and 5 bases, there was a span of 16 bases. Germline loops: CDR1 SGHNT, CDR2 YENEEA. The CDR3 length is 15 residues. This chain's CDR3 is CASSRRGKTDNEQFF. DNA for the CDR3: TGTGCCAGCAGCCGGAGGGGAAAAACCGACAATGAGCAGTTCTTC. Looking up the rest from reference TRBV11-3 and TRBJ2-1 gives the full variable domain: EAGVVQSPRYKIIEKKQPVAFWCNPISGHNTLYWYLQNLGQGPELLIRYENEEAVDDSQLPKDRFSAERLKGVDSTLKIQPAELGDSAVYLCASSRRGKTDNEQFFGPGTRLTVL.

This rearrangement joins TRBV19 to TRBJ1-1; the D is unclear. Trimming removed 2 bases at V and 1 base at J, with 5 bases between. Germline values: CDR1 LNHDA, CDR2 SQIVND (reference sequence). The CDR3 is made up of 13 amino acids. CDR3 nucleotides: TGTGCCAGTAGTATAAGTAAGAACACTGAAGCTTTCTTT. It is translated as CASSISKNTEAFF. Based on the CDR3 plus reference TRBV19 and TRBJ1-1, the full variable domain is DGGITQSPKYLFRKEGQNVTLSCEQNLNHDAMYWYRQDPGQGLRLIYYSQIVNDFQKGDIAEGYSVSREKKESFPLTVTSAQKNPTAFYLCASSISKNTEAFFGQGTRLTVV.

The V gene is TRBV7-3, the J gene TRBJ1-1; the match to TRBD1 covers 7 bases. Germline V gives CDR1 SGHTA, CDR2 FQGTGA. This CDR3 is built from 13 residues. V shed 5 bases, J shed 10 bases, and the junction held 10 bases outside the gene matches. CDR3 in amino acids: CASSPTGDTRAFF. CDR3 DNA sequence: TGTGCCAGCAGCCCTACAGGGGACACCAGAGCTTTCTTT. Based on the CDR3 plus reference TRBV7-3 and TRBJ1-1, the full variable domain is GAGVSQTPSNKVTEKGKYVELRCDPISGHTALYWYRQSLGQGPEFLIYFQGTGAADDSGLPNDRFFAVRPEGSVSTLKIQRTERGDSAVYLCASSPTGDTRAFFGQGTRLTVV.

The V and J genes are TRBV7-8 and TRBJ2-1; D unclear. There are 15 residues in the CDR3. Germline V gene lookup returns CDR1 SGHVS and CDR2 FQNEAQ. Trimming shortened V by 1 base and J by 2 bases, and 9 bases separated the two germline ends. This CDR3 reads CASSLVRSTYNEQFF. CDR3 bases: TGTGCCAGCAGCTTAGTCAGGTCGACCTACAATGAGCAGTTCTTC. Complete variable domain (other parts from reference TRBV7-8 and TRBJ2-1): GAGVSQSPRYKVAKRGQDVALRCDPISGHVSLFWYQQALGQGPEFLTYFQNEAQLDKSGLPSDRFFAERPEGSVSTLKIQRTQQEDSAVYLCASSLVRSTYNEQFFGPGTRLTVL.

This clone was seen only a few times. The chain is built from TRBV27 and TRBJ1-4; 7 positions match TRBD1. Germline V gene data show CDR1 as MNHEY and CDR2 as SMNVEV (reference sequence). Trimming cost V 4 bases and J 7 bases; bases outside gene matches: 6. The CDR3 is 14 residues long. Here the CDR3 reads CASSWGQSGEKLFF. The CDR3 DNA sequence: TGTGCCAGCAGTTGGGGACAGTCCGGTGAAAAACTGTTTTTT.